This is a list of T cell receptor beta chains from one sample in a study of brain T cells in children with intractable seizures. Produced via immunoSEQ multiplex PCR; TCRdb's table is partial and in-frame only. Seen here are around 70,000 clones, about 92% observed once, and the top ten hold around 1.6%. The starting material was peripheral blood, obtained at surgery. These receptors were collected from a boy under two years old with tuberous sclerosis and intractable seizures. Each CDR3 is given with its conserved first and last residue. The order of the fields is CDR3 protein, CDR3 DNA, V gene, D gene, clone size, J gene. D genes are given only for firm matches. The size of a clone is reported for some rows only, either as once, few or many, or as a class for expanded clones.

CASSLDPTGTDFF TGTGCCAGCAGCTTAGATCCGACCGGGACTGATTTCTTT TRBV11-3 NA NA TRBJ1-1
CASSRTINNEQFF TGTGCCAGCAGTCGGACTATCAACAATGAGCAGTTCTTC TRBV12-3/TRBV12-4 NA NA TRBJ2-1
CASSNFHGDSYEQYF TGTGCCAGTAGTAATTTCCACGGGGATTCCTACGAGCAGTACTTC TRBV19 NA NA TRBJ2-7
CASSWTPSTDTQYF TGTGCCAGCTCATGGACTCCTAGCACAGATACGCAGTATTTT TRBV18 NA NA TRBJ2-3
CASSKRGGGSYEQYF TGTGCCAGCAGCAAGAGGGGGGGTGGCTCCTACGAGCAGTACTTC TRBV7-9 NA NA TRBJ2-7
CASSPGLAWANVLTF TGCGCCAGCAGCCCCGGACTTGCCTGGGCCAACGTCCTGACTTTC TRBV5-1 NA NA TRBJ2-6
CASSPQTESYNSPLHF TGTGCCAGCAGCCCTCAGACAGAGAGCTATAATTCACCCCTCCACTTT TRBV6-2/TRBV6-3 NA NA TRBJ1-6
CASSSPAGLSYNEQFF TGTGCCAGCAGCTCCCCAGCGGGCCTCTCCTACAATGAGCAGTTCTTC TRBV5-4 NA NA TRBJ2-1
CASSQTGVGHNEQFF TGTGCCAGCAGCCAAACCGGCGTCGGGCACAATGAGCAGTTCTTC TRBV14 NA NA TRBJ2-1
CASSLVSGNTEAFF TGCGCCAGCAGCTTGGTCTCGGGGAACACTGAAGCTTTCTTT TRBV5-1 NA NA TRBJ1-1
CARPAVRDMSYEQYF TGCGCCCGCCCCGCCGTGCGGGACATGAGCTACGAGCAGTACTTC TRBV5-1 NA NA TRBJ2-7
CASSYFGGTGNGELFF TGTGCCAGCAGTTACTTCGGGGGGACAGGGAACGGGGAGCTGTTTTTT TRBV6-5 TRBD1 NA TRBJ2-2
CASSPGTLGYTF TGTGCCAGCAGCCCCGGGACACTTGGCTACACCTTC TRBV6-6 NA NA TRBJ1-2
CASSDSDIPNEQFF TGTGCCAGCAGTGATTCGGACATCCCCAATGAGCAGTTCTTC TRBV2 NA NA TRBJ2-1
CAWSGTGSNQPQHF TGTGCCTGGAGTGGGACAGGGTCTAATCAGCCCCAGCATTTT TRBV30 TRBD1 once TRBJ1-5
CASSKWVGPRGRSTDTQYF TGTGCCAGCAGCAAATGGGTAGGGCCCAGGGGAAGAAGCACAGATACGCAGTATTTT TRBV21-1 NA NA TRBJ2-3
CAIGAGGSAYEQYF TGTGCCATCGGGGCCGGGGGGAGCGCCTACGAGCAGTACTTC TRBV6-5 TRBD2 NA TRBJ2-7
CASTHSGANVLTF TGTGCCAGCACACACTCTGGGGCCAACGTCCTGACTTTC TRBV6-5 NA NA TRBJ2-6
CASSLVGQGGEKLFF TGTGCCAGCAGCTTGGTGGGCCAGGGGGGTGAAAAACTGTTTTTT TRBV5-6 TRBD1 NA TRBJ1-4
CASSALEGARDEQFF TGTGCCAGCAGCGCCCTAGAGGGGGCCCGCGATGAGCAGTTCTTC TRBV21-1 NA NA TRBJ2-1
CASSLSQEGDQETQYF TGTGCCAGCAGTTTAAGTCAGGAGGGGGACCAAGAGACCCAGTACTTC TRBV28 NA NA TRBJ2-5
CASSSGPGYEQYF TGCGCCAGCAGCAGTGGGCCGGGTTACGAGCAGTACTTC TRBV5-1 NA NA TRBJ2-7
CASSLSSHYNEQFF TGTGCCAGCAGCTTAAGTTCCCACTACAATGAGCAGTTCTTC TRBV11-2 NA NA TRBJ2-1
CASSQVNDLVGYTF TGCGCCAGCAGCCAAGTTAACGATCTAGTTGGCTACACCTTC TRBV4-1 NA NA TRBJ1-2
CASSLRTVTGRYEQYF TGTGCCAGCAGCTTAAGGACCGTGACAGGGAGGTACGAGCAGTACTTC TRBV11-2 NA NA TRBJ2-7
CASSLTDRGGEKLFF TGTGCCAGCAGTCTCACCGACAGGGGAGGGGAAAAACTGTTTTTT TRBV27 TRBD1 NA TRBJ1-4
CSAGTGYPNTEAFF TGCAGCGCAGGGACAGGGTATCCGAACACTGAAGCTTTCTTT TRBV29-1 TRBD1 NA TRBJ1-1
CASSESGGRNEQFF TGTGCCAGCAGTGAATCTGGCGGAAGGAATGAGCAGTTCTTC TRBV25-1 NA NA TRBJ2-1
CASSFLQYGQYF TGTGCCAGCAGTTTCCTCCAATATGGCCAGTACTTC TRBV28 NA NA TRBJ2-5